The 4 T cell receptor beta chains below all came from one sample that was sequenced in a study of Graves' ophthalmopathy and Graves' hyperthyroidism. Amplification targeted the TCR beta CDR3 regions, with RNA transcripts as the source material. Second-round multiplex PCR came after a first-round RT-PCR that employed HTBI primers. One entry per CDR3 protein, called by TCRdb with MiXCR from the multiplex PCR reads. The table includes about 740,000 distinct CDR3 sequences, 40% detected once. Specimen: peripheral blood. All receptors come from an adult man with Graves' ophthalmopathy.

Notes on this clonotype: One end of the junction does not line up with germline, which may come from a read error. The V and J genes are TRBV7-2 and TRBJ2-7, with a tentative D call TRBD2 (7 bases). CDR1 is SGHTA, CDR2 FQGNSA, per germline. The CDR3 has 15 amino acids. CDR3 bases: TGCGCCAGCAGCCAAGAGCCGGGGGGCAGGGACGAGCAGTACTTC. It encodes CASSQEPGGRDEQYF.

About this clonotype itself: The germline gene is not matched at one end of the junction; a read error may be the cause. The genes are TRBV20-1 and TRBJ2-5; D is tentatively TRBD1 or TRBD2 (5 bases each). This CDR3 region has 12 residues. Germline V gene data show CDR1 as DFQATT and CDR2 as SNEGSKA (reference sequence). Here the CDR3 reads CATLGTRETQDF. Written as DNA, the CDR3 is TGCGCGACTCTCGGGACGAGGGAGACCCAGGACTTC.

In its sample, this clonotype was seen many times. V usage is TRBV29-1 and J usage is TRBJ1-2, with D unresolved. CDR1 and CDR2 from the germline V gene are SQVTM and ANQGSEA. The CDR3 extends over 14 amino acids. Trimming took 6 bases from V and 2 from J, leaving 16 bases between them. CDR3: CSVPPSADNYGYTF. CDR3 bases: TGCAGCGTCCCTCCATCGGCGGACAACTATGGCTACACCTTC. Variable domain in full (rest from reference TRBV29-1 and TRBJ1-2): SAVISQKPSRDICQRGTSLTIQCQVDSQVTMMFWYRQQPGQSLTLIATANQGSEATYESGFVIDKFPISRPNLTFSTLTVSNMSPEDSSIYLCSVPPSADNYGYTFGSGTRLTVV.

This clonotype has more than one count but fewer than ten. The chain couples TRBV6-5 to TRBJ1-4; D call uncertain. This CDR3 has 15 amino acids. The germline V and J ends were trimmed by 6 bases and 0 bases, with 11 bases remaining between them. Germline V gene sequence: CDR1 MNHEY, CDR2 SVGAGI. CDR3 sequence: CASSSSPATNEKLFF. DNA for the CDR3: TGTGCCAGCAGCAGCAGCCCGGCAACTAATGAAAAACTGTTTTTT.